This T cell receptor (beta chain) was sequenced in a study of T-cell memory formation after mild COVID-19. TCRdb itself ran the 5' RACE reads through MiXCR, one entry per CDR3 protein. Of some 250,000 distinct CDR3 sequences listed, roughly 18% are singletons. The CDR3 extends over 14 amino acids. CDR1 and CDR2 from the germline V gene are SGHRS and YFSETQ. Trimming removed 4 bases from V and 6 bases from J; junction bases left unmatched: 8. This clonotype was recorded a few times. The sample comprised PBMCs or a T cell subset sorted from them (not recorded which). The TCR comes from a man younger than 35 who had mild COVID-19 (a few samples of this study predate the infection). Cell type and time point are not known. The rearrangement joins TRBV5-1 to TRBJ2-3, with 7 bases identical to TRBD2. The DNA of the CDR3 is TGCGCCAGCAGCCGGGCTAGCGGCGGGGATACGCAGTATTTT. This codes for CASSRASGGDTQYF. The complete variable domain, with remaining parts taken from reference TRBV5-1 and TRBJ2-3, reads KAGVTQTPRYLIKTRGQQVTLSCSPISGHRSVSWYQQTPGQGLQFLFEYFSETQRNKGNFPGRFSGRQFSNSRSEMNVSTLELGDSALYLCASSRASGGDTQYFGPGTRLTVL.